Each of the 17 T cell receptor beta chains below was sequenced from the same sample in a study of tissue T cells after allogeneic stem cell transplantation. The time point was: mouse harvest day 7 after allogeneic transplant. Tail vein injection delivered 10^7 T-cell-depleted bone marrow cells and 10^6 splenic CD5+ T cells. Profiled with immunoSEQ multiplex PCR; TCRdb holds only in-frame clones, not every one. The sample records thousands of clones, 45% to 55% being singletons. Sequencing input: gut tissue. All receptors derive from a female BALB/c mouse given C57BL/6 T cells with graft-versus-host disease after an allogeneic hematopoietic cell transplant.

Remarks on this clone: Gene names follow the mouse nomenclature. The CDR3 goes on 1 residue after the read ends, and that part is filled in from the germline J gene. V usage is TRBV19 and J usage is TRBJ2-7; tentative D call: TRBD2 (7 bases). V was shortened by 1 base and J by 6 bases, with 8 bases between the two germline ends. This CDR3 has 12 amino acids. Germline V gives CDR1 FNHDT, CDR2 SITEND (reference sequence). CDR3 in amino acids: CASSIRGAEQYF. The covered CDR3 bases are TGTGCCAGCAGTATAAGGGGGGCTGAACAGTAC.

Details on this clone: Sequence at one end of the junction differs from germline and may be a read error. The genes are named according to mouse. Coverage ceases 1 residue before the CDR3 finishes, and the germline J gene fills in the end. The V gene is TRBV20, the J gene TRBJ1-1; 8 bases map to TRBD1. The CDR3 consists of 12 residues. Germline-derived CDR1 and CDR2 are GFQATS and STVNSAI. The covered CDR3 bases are TGTGGTGCCAGGGGGCCAAACACAGAAGTCTTC. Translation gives CGARGPNTEVF. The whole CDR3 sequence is CGARGPNTEVFF.

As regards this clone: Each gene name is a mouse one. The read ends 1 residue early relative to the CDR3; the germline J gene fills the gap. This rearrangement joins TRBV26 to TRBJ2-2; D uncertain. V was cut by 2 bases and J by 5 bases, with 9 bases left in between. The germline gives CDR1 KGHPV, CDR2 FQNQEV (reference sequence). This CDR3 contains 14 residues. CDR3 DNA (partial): TGTGCCAGCAGTCTGGAGGGTGGGACCGGGCAGCTCTAC. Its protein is CASSLEGGTGQLY. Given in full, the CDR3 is CASSLEGGTGQLYF.

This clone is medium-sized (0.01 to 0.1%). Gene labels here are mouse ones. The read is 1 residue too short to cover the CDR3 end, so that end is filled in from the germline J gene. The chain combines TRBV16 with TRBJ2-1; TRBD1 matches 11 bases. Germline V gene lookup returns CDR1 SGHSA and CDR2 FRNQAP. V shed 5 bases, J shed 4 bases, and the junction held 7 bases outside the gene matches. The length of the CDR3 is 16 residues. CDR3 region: CASSQRGTGGYAEQFF. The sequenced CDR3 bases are TGTGCAAGCAGCCAAAGGGGGACAGGGGGGTATGCTGAGCAGTTC.

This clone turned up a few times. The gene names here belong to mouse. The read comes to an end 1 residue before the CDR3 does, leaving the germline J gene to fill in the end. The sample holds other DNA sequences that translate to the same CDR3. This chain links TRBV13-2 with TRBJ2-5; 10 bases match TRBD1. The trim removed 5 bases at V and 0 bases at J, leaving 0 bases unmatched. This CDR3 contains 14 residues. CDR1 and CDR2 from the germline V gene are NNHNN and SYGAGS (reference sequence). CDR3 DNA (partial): TGTGCCAGCGGGGACAGGGGGAACCAAGACACCCAGTAC. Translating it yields CASGDRGNQDTQY. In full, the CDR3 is CASGDRGNQDTQYF.

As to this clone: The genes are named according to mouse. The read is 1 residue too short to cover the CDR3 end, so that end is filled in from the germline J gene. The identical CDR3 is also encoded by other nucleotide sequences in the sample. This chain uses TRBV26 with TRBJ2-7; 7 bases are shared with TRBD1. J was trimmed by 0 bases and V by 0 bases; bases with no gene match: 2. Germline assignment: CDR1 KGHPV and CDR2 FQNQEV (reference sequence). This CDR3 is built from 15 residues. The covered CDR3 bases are TGTGCCAGCAGTCTGTCTCCAGGGGGCTCCTATGAACAGTAC. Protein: CASSLSPGGSYEQY. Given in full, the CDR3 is CASSLSPGGSYEQYF.

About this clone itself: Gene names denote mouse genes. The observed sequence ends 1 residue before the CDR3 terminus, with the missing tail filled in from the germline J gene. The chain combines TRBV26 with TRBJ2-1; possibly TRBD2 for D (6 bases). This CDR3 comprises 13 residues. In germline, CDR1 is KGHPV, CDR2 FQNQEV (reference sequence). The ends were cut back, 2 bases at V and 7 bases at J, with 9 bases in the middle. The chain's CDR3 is CASSLGGRAEQFF. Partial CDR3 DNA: TGTGCCAGCAGTCTGGGGGGGAGAGCTGAGCAGTTC.

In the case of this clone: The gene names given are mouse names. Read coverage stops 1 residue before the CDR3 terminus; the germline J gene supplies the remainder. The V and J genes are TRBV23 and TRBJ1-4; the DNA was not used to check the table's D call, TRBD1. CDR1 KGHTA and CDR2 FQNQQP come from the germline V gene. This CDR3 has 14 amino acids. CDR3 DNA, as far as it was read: TGCTCCAGCAGCTACAGGCTTTCCAACGAAAGATTATTT. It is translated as CSSSYRLSNERLF. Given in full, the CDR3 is CSSSYRLSNERLFF.

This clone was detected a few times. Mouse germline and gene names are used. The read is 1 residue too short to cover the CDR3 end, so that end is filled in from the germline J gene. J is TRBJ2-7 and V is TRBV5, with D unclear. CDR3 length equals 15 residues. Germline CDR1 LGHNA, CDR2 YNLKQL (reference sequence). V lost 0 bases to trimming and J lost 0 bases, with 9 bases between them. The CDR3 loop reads CASSQDGQSSYEQYF. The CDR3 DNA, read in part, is TGTGCCAGCAGCCAAGATGGGCAGAGCTCCTATGAACAGTAC.

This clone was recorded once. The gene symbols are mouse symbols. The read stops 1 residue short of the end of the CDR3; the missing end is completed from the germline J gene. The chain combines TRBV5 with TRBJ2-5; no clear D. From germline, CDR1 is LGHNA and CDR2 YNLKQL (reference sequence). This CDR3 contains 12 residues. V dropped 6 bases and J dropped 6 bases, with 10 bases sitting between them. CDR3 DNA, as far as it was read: TGTGCCAGCAGTCCGGGGTGGGACACCCAGTAC. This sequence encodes CASSPGWDTQY. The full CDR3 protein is CASSPGWDTQYF.

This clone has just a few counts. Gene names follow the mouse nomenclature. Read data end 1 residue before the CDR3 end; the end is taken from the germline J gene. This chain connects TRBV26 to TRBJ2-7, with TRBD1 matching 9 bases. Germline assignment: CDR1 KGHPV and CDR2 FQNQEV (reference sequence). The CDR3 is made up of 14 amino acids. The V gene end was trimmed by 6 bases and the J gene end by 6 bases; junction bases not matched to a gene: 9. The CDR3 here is CASRLRDREGEQYF. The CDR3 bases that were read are TGTGCCAGCAGGCTCCGGGACAGGGAGGGTGAACAGTAC.

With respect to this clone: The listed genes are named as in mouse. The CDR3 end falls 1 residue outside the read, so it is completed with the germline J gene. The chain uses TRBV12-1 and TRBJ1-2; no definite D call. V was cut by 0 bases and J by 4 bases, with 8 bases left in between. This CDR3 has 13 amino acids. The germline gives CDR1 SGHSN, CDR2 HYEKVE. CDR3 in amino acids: CASSLRAASDYTF. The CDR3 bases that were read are TGTGCCAGCTCTCTCAGGGCGGCCTCCGACTACACC. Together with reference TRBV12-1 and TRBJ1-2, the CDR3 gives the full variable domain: DSGVVQSPRHIIKEKGGRSVLTCIPISGHSNVVWYQQTLGKELKFLIQHYEKVERDKGFLPSRFSVQQFDDYHSEMNMSALELEDSAMYFCASSLRAASDYTFGSGTRLLVI.

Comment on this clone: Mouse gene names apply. The part of the CDR3 DNA that was read is TGTGCCAGCAGTGAGGGGGGGGCAAACTCCGACTACACC. Amino acid sequence: CASSEGGANSDYT. The full CDR3 sequence reads CASSEGGANSDYTF. V gene TRBV13-1 combines with J gene TRBJ1-2; a weak D match, TRBD1 (5 bases). The read ends 1 residue shy of where the CDR3 ends; the end is completed using the germline J gene. V gave up 2 bases and J gave up 0 bases, with 8 bases separating them. Germline V gene data show CDR1 as NSHNY and CDR2 as SYGAGN. This CDR3 has 14 residues.

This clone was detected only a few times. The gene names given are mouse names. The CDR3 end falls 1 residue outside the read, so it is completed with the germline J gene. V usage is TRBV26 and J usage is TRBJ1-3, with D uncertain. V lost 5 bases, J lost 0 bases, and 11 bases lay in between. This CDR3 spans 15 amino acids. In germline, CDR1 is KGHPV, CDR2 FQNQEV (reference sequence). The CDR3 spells CASSKRRNSGNTLYF. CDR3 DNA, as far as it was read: TGTGCCAGCAGTAAACGACGGAATTCTGGAAATACGCTCTAT.

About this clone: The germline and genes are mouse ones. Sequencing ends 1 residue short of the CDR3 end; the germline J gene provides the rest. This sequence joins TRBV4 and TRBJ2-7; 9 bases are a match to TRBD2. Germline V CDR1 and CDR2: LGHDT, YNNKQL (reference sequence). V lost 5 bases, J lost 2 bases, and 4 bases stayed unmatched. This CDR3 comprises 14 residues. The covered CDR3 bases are TGTGCCAGCAGCATCCGGGACTGGGCCTATGAACAGTAC. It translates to CASSIRDWAYEQY. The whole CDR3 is CASSIRDWAYEQYF.

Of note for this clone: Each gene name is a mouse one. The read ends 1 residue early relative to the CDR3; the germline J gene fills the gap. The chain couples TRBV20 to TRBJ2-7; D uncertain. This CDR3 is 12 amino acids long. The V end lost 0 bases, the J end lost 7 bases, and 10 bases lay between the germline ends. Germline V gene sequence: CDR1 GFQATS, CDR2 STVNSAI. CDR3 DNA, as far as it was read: TGTGGTGCTAGGGAGGCGGGAGGGGAACAGTAC. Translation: CGAREAGGEQY. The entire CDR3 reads CGAREAGGEQYF.

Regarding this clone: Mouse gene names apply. The sequenced part of the CDR3 DNA is TGTGCCAGCAGTATAGGGGACAGGGGGCCCGAAAGATTATTT. Amino acid sequence: CASSIGDRGPERLF. The full CDR3 sequence reads CASSIGDRGPERLFF. The V call is TRBV19, the J call TRBJ1-4, with 12 bases that match TRBD1. Read coverage stops 1 residue before the CDR3 terminus; the germline J gene supplies the remainder. V shed 0 bases and J 7 bases; nucleotides not matched to a gene: 1. CDR1 is FNHDT, CDR2 SITEND, per germline (reference sequence). The CDR3 length is 15 residues.